The clone carrying this TCR beta chain has just a few counts. Its target is not known. Germline CDR1 and CDR2: SQVTM and ANQGSEA. CDR3 length: 13 amino acids. With V trimmed by 6 bases and J by 6 bases, 6 bases remained unmatched. To make TCR beta libraries, researchers used iRepertoire HTBI primers and Arm-PCR of CDR3 regions. Via MiXCR, TCRdb re-called the multiplex PCR reads, giving one row per CDR3 protein. Among 650,000 to 700,000 distinct CDR3 sequences listed, around 32% were seen once. Time point noted: persistent/refractory GD, antithyroid drugs over 5 years with positive TRAb. RNA extracted from PBMCs served as the sequencing template. This specimen comes from a study of regulatory T cells in long-lasting Graves disease. Findings and caveats of the study: Thyroid tissue was not sampled; only peripheral blood was.

The specimen was peripheral blood mononuclear cells (PBMCs), collected when the disease was refractory, from a patient treated with antithyroid drugs. The clonotype was recovered from a female donor with Graves disease. The chain links TRBV29-1 to TRBJ1-1; 11 positions match TRBD1. In DNA form, the CDR3 reads TGCAGCGTGAGGACAGGGGGCTTCGCTGAAGCTTTCTTT. This sequence encodes CSVRTGGFAEAFF.